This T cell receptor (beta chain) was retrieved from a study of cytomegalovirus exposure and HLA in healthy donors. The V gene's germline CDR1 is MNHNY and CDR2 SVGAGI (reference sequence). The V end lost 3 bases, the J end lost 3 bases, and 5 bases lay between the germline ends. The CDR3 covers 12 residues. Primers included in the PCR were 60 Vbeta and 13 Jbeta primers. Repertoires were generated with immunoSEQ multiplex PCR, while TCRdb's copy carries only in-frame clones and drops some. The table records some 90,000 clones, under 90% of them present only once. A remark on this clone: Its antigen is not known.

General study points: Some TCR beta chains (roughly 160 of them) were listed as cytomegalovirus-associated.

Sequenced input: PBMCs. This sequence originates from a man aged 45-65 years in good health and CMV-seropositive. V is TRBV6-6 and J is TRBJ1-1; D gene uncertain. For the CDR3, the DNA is TGTGCCAGCAGTTATTCCGACACTGAAGCTTTCTTT. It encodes CASSYSDTEAFF.